The rows below give T cell receptor beta chains drawn from one sample of a study of Graves' ophthalmopathy and Graves' hyperthyroidism. TCRdb redid the calling of the multiplex PCR reads with MiXCR, one entry per CDR3 protein. The table has around 660,000 distinct CDR3 sequences, about 41% seen once. Specimen: peripheral blood. The receptors here all came from an adult man with Graves' ophthalmopathy. CDR3s include the opening cysteine and the closing phenylalanine or tryptophan. D genes are given only for firm matches. Some rows have no size entry. The others give once, few or many, or a class for an expanded clone.

clone_size,d_call,v_call,j_call,cdr3_nt,cdr3_aa
-,TRBD2,TRBV7-9,TRBJ2-7,TGTGCCAGCAGCTTAGGCTCTAGCGGGGCCTACGAGCAGTACTTC,CASSLGSSGAYEQYF
-,-,TRBV29-1,TRBJ1-1,TGCAGCGGGACAGCACCCTTTGAAGCTTTCTTT,CSGTAPFEAFF
many,TRBD1,TRBV7-8,TRBJ1-6,TGTGCCAGCAGCTCTGGACAGGGGGCAAGCAATTCACCCCTCCACTTT,CASSSGQGASNSPLHF
-,-,TRBV9,TRBJ2-5,TGTGCCAGCAGCGTAGTACAGGGCGGGCAGGGATTATGGGAGACCCAGTACTTC,CASSVVQGGQGLWETQYF
many,TRBD1,TRBV7-2,TRBJ1-5,TGTGCCAGCAGCTTAGCGGACAGGGGAAGCAATCAGCCCCAGCATTTT,CASSLADRGSNQPQHF
-,-,TRBV2,TRBJ1-3,TGTGCCAGCAGTATAGACGCCCCGACCTCTGGAAACACCATATATTTT,CASSIDAPTSGNTIYF
-,-,TRBV5-1,TRBJ2-5,TGCGCCAGCAGCTTGGACGGGACAATTACAGAGACCCAGTACTTC,CASSLDGTITETQYF
many,TRBD1,TRBV7-8,TRBJ1-2,TGTGCCAGCAGCTTAGACGGGACAGGCCACTATGGCTACACCTTC,CASSLDGTGHYGYTF
many,TRBD2,TRBV7-8,TRBJ2-7,TGTGCCAGCAGCTTAGATCCAGCGGGAGTGACCGAGCAGTACTTC,CASSLDPAGVTEQYF
few,-,TRBV6-1,TRBJ1-4,TGTGCCAGCAGTGAAAAGAGTTTCCGGCAGATCTTTAATGAAAAACTGTTTTTT,CASSEKSFRQIFNEKLFF
few,TRBD1,TRBV10-3,TRBJ2-5,TGTGCCATCAACACAGGGGACGATCAGCCCCAGTACTTC,CAINTGDDQPQYF
-,-,TRBV10-3,TRBJ1-2,TGTGCCATCAGGGGGGGGGCAGGGAAATCTAACTATGGCTACACCTTC,CAIRGGAGKSNYGYTF
-,-,TRBV2,TRBJ2-6,TGTGCCAGCAGTGATCTTGGGACTGGGGCCAACGTCCTGACTTTC,CASSDLGTGANVLTF
-,-,TRBV25-1,TRBJ1-2,TGTGCCAGCTCGAACGCCGGGGAAAACTATGGCTACACCTTC,CASSNAGENYGYTF
many,TRBD1,TRBV10-2,TRBJ2-7,TGCGCCAGCACAGAAGACAGGGTGTCCTACGAGCAGTACTTC,CASTEDRVSYEQYF
many,-,TRBV19,TRBJ1-4,TGTGCCAGCCGCCTATCGGGTGAAAAACTGTTTTTT,CASRLSGEKLFF
-,-,TRBV15,TRBJ1-5,TGTGCCACCAGCAGCCAGTATAAAACAGGAAATCAGCCCCAGCATTTT,CATSSQYKTGNQPQHF
many,-,TRBV20-1,TRBJ1-5,TGCAGTGCTAGAGGAGGGGAAAGTCAGCCCCAGCATTTT,CSARGGESQPQHF
few,TRBD1,TRBV6-5,TRBJ1-1,TGTGCCAGCAGGTCGGGACAGGGTTTGAGTGAAGCTTTCTTT,CASRSGQGLSEAFF
many,-,TRBV9,TRBJ1-2,TGTGCCAGCAGTCTCGATTACGGCGATGGCTACACCTTC,CASSLDYGDGYTF
few,-,TRBV27,TRBJ2-7,TGTGCCAGCGGTTCCCGGCACGCATACGAGCAGTACTTC,CASGSRHAYEQYF
many,TRBD2,TRBV7-3,TRBJ2-5,TGTGCCAGCAGCGAGACTAGCGGGAGAGAGACCCAGTACTTC,CASSETSGRETQYF
once,-,TRBV19,TRBJ2-2,TGTGCCAGCAGTGACGGACTACTCACCGGGGAGCTGTTTTTT,CASSDGLLTGELFF
-,-,TRBV9,TRBJ2-5,TGTGCCAGCGGGGCAAGGTCTCAGGGTCAAGAGACCCAGTACTTC,CASGARSQGQETQYF
-,-,TRBV29-1,TRBJ2-7,TGCAGCGTCCGAAAGGTGGGGAGCTCCTACGAGCAGTACTTC,CSVRKVGSSYEQYF
-,TRBD2,TRBV7-7,TRBJ2-7,TGTGCCGGGGGGACTCTAGCGGGGCTCTACGAGCAGTACTTC,CAGGTLAGLYEQYF
many,TRBD1,TRBV5-1,TRBJ2-2,TGCGCCAGCAGCGGGACAGGGTACACCGGGGAGCTGTTTTTT,CASSGTGYTGELFF